The clone carrying this T cell receptor (beta chain) showed up just a few times. Its antigen is undetermined. The V gene lost 5 bases and the J gene lost 0 bases, with 7 bases spanning the gap. The CDR3 extends over 13 amino acids. CDR1 is SGHNT, CDR2 YENEEA, per germline. This sample is part of a study of T cells after yellow fever vaccination. Points from the study as a whole: From the bulk population, abundant clonotypes could contaminate and appear within FACS-sorted repertoires.

UMIs and a universal primer site were added when TCR cDNA was made by 5'RACE template switching. TCRdb reprocessed the 5' RACE reads via MiXCR and lists one record per CDR3 protein. In the table there are 500,000 to 700,000 distinct CDR3 sequences, 19% of which are singletons. The input for sequencing was PBMCs, taken 15 days after the yellow fever booster vaccination. The receptor's source is a man aged 25 to 40 who received the YFV17D yellow fever vaccine. This chain joins TRBV11-3 and TRBJ2-5; D is ambiguous. CDR3 loop: CASSAGYQETQYF. The CDR3 bases are TGTGCCAGCAGCGCCGGATACCAAGAGACCCAGTACTTC.